The 6 T cell receptor beta chains below were found in one sample sequenced in a study of shared clonotypes between healthy human individuals. TCRdb keeps only in-frame clones here, not all; method: immunoSEQ multiplex PCR. The sample has fewer than 650,000 clones; 76% are singletons. The specimen was PBMCs. All receptors derive from a woman aged 40 to 50 in good health. Some clones in this sample may be carry-over from other donors' samples.

The chain carries TRBV2 and TRBJ2-1; TRBD2 matches 11 bases. The CDR3 spans 15 residues. CDR1 SNHLY and CDR2 FYNNEI come from the germline V gene. V lost 8 bases to trimming and J lost 4 bases; unmatched junction nucleotides: 7. CDR3 in amino acids: CASRLGTSGYNEQFF. For the CDR3, the DNA is TGTGCCAGCCGGCTAGGGACTAGCGGTTACAATGAGCAGTTCTTC.

This sequence joins TRBV28 and TRBJ1-1; a possible D gene is TRBD1 (5 bases). V was pared by 6 bases and J by 9 bases, with 17 bases between. This CDR3 is 13 amino acids long. Germline V gene sequence: CDR1 MDHEN, CDR2 SYDVKM. CDR3 amino acids: CASSNPGAGKAFF. The CDR3 DNA sequence: TGTGCCAGCAGCAATCCGGGAGCAGGGAAAGCTTTCTTT.

As regards this clone: A read error may be the cause here, since a much bigger clone is one base away. The chain combines TRBV6-5 with TRBJ1-2, with D maybe TRBD1 (5 bases). Trimming removed 0 bases at V and 6 bases at J, with 5 bases between. The CDR3 length is 12 residues. The germline V gene encodes CDR1 MNHEY and CDR2 SVGAGI. CDR3 nucleotide sequence: TGTGCCAGCAGTTACTCAGGGGATGGCTACACCTTC. It encodes CASSYSGDGYTF.

V gene TRBV6-5 combines with J gene TRBJ2-1, with a weak D call TRBD2 (5 bases). The CDR3 has 13 residues. CDR1 is MNHEY and CDR2 is SVGAGI in the germline V gene. Trimming shortened V by 2 bases and J by 8 bases, and 10 bases separated the two germline ends. DNA of the CDR3: TGTGCCAGCAGTTACCCTAGCCGGCATGAGCAGTTCTTC. It is translated as CASSYPSRHEQFF.

The gene calls are TRBV6-1 and TRBJ1-5, with a tentative D call TRBD1 (5 bases). The CDR3 runs 14 residues. Germline lookup yields CDR1 MNHNS and CDR2 SASEGT. Deletions cut 3 bases from V and 3 bases from J, with 9 bases between. Here the CDR3 DNA reads TGTGCCAGCAGTGACAGGGCCCTCAATCAGCCCCAGCATTTT. Its translation is CASSDRALNQPQHF.

The V and J genes are TRBV7-9 and TRBJ2-1, with 7 bases fitting TRBD2. Per germline, CDR1 SEHNR and CDR2 FQNEAQ (reference sequence). This CDR3 is built from 13 residues. V lost 4 bases, J lost 9 bases, and 6 bases stayed unmatched. The DNA of the CDR3 is TGTGCCAGCAGCTCAGGACTAGTCGGTGAGCAGTTCTTC. Protein: CASSSGLVGEQFF.